Below are 12 T cell receptor beta chains sequenced from a single sample in a study of blood T cell repertoires in COVID-19. Sequencing used immunoSEQ multiplex PCR; TCRdb keeps in-frame clones, though not all of them. There are more than 100,000 clones in the sample; roughly nine tenths occur only once, and roughly a sixth lies in the top ten. Sequencing used peripheral blood. The receptor source for this set is a woman of 80 years or more in a cohort sampled during active COVID-19.

This rearrangement joins TRBV5-6 to TRBJ1-4; 10 bases are shared with TRBD1. The CDR3 runs to 16 residues. The germline gives CDR1 SGHDT, CDR2 YYEEEE. V shed 7 bases and J 1 base; nucleotides not matched to a gene: 7. CDR3 coding DNA: TGTGCCAGCCGGACAGGGGGATTAGGAACTAATGAAAAACTGTTTTTT. The encoded protein is CASRTGGLGTNEKLFF.

The CDR3 region is CASSRQGSYEQYF. The CDR3 DNA reads as TGCGCCAGCAGTCGACAGGGTTCCTACGAGCAGTACTTC. The rearrangement joins TRBV10-1 to TRBJ2-7; the match to TRBD1 covers 7 bases. The V and J ends lost 5 bases and 1 base, in that order; junction bases with no gene match: 2. The CDR3 extends over 13 amino acids. Germline lookup yields CDR1 WNHNN and CDR2 SYGVQD (reference sequence).

As DNA, the CDR3 is TGTGCCACCAGTCAGGGGTCCGGGGAGCTGTTTTTT. Translated, it gives CATSQGSGELFF. The rearrangement uses TRBV24-1 and TRBJ2-2; tentatively, D is TRBD1 (6 bases). This CDR3 comprises 12 residues. CDR1 and CDR2 (germline): KGHDR, SFDVKD. Trimming left V 6 bases short and J 6 bases short, with 7 bases between.

The J gene is TRBJ2-7, the V gene TRBV12-3 or TRBV12-4; 10 bases fit TRBD1. This CDR3 has 13 amino acids. Trimming took 5 bases from V and 4 from J; bases not matched to a gene: 2. CDR3 residues: CASSPDRGYEQYF. For the CDR3, the DNA is TGTGCCAGCAGTCCGGACAGGGGGTACGAGCAGTACTTC.

The chain recombines TRBV19 with TRBJ2-2; 11 positions agree with TRBD1. CDR1 LNHDA and CDR2 SQIVND come from the germline V gene (reference sequence). This CDR3 contains 15 residues. The ends lost 7 bases at V and 4 bases at J; junction bases unmatched: 5. For the CDR3, the DNA is TGTGCCAGTACCCCCGGGACAGGGGGCACCGGGGAGCTGTTTTTT. Residues: CASTPGTGGTGELFF.

This sequence joins TRBV6-6 and TRBJ2-5; TRBD1 is a possible D gene (5 bases). V was shortened by 5 bases and J by 3 bases, with 7 bases between the two germline ends. This CDR3 is built from 12 residues. Germline CDR1 MNHNY, CDR2 SVGAGI (reference sequence). CDR3 DNA sequence: TGTGCCAGCAGTCCCAGGGAAGAGACCCAGTACTTC. Translating gives CASSPREETQYF.

The chain uses TRBV10-3 and TRBJ1-5, with a possible D match to TRBD1 (6 bases). The germline V gene encodes CDR1 ENHRY and CDR2 SYGVKD. CDR3 length: 17 residues. The V end was cut by 0 bases, the J end by 0 bases, with 12 bases between. The CDR3 DNA follows: TGTGCCATCAGTGAGTCAAGCGGACAGTCTAGCAATCAGCCCCAGCATTTT. Protein sequence: CAISESSGQSSNQPQHF.

The V call is TRBV6-5, the J call TRBJ1-1; tentative D call: TRBD1 (5 bases). Trimming cost V 7 bases and J 1 base, with 10 bases left between them. The CDR3 consists of 13 residues. Germline CDR1 MNHEY, CDR2 SVGAGI. The CDR3 sequence: CASNRGRNTEAFF. CDR3 DNA: TGTGCCAGCAATAGGGGTAGGAACACTGAAGCTTTCTTT.

The chain employs TRBV3-1 (or the pseudogene TRBV3-2) and TRBJ2-7, with 8 bases identical to TRBD2. From germline, CDR1 is LGHDT and CDR2 YNNKEL (reference sequence). The CDR3 contains 15 residues. V shed 4 bases and J 2 bases; nucleotides not matched to a gene: 7. The CDR3: CASSLMAGGTYEQYF. The CDR3 region has the DNA TGTGCCAGCAGCCTCATGGCGGGGGGAACCTACGAGCAGTACTTC.

This rearrangement joins TRBV7-5 to TRBJ2-7; the D segment call TRBD1 is taken from the table without a DNA check. TRBV7-5 has pseudogene status. The CDR3 totals 17 residues. CDR3 amino acids: CARSNPTTGEVCYEQYF. In nucleotides, the CDR3 is TGTGCCAGAAGCAACCCTACAACAGGGGAGGTCTGCTACGAGCAGTACTTC.

This chain joins TRBV27 and TRBJ2-3; 11 bases are shared with TRBD2. V shed 7 bases and J 2 bases; nucleotides not matched to a gene: 11. The germline CDR1 and CDR2 sequences are MNHEY and SMNVEV (reference sequence). This CDR3 is 17 amino acids long. The CDR3 region is CASKIAGGRIYTDTQYF. The CDR3 bases are TGTGCCAGCAAGATAGCGGGAGGGCGAATTTACACAGATACGCAGTATTTT.

This chain uses TRBV3-1 (or the pseudogene TRBV3-2) with TRBJ2-4, with 7 bases fitting TRBD1. CDR3 length equals 16 residues. The V segment lost 4 bases and the J segment 0 bases; nucleotides outside the gene matches: 6. Germline V gene data show CDR1 as LGHDT and CDR2 as YNNKEL (reference sequence). The CDR3 region has the DNA TGTGCCAGCAGCCGACAGGGTGGGTCAGCCAAAAACATTCAGTACTTC. Translating gives CASSRQGGSAKNIQYF.